These 7 T cell receptor beta chains share one sample of origin, sequenced in a study of blood T cell repertoires in COVID-19. Clones were read by immunoSEQ multiplex PCR, and TCRdb kept only the in-frame ones, dropping some. The sample has 250,000 to 300,000 clones; over 75% are singletons. Material for sequencing was peripheral blood. All receptors come from a woman between 70 and 85 years old with acute or convalescent COVID-19.

The rearrangement links TRBV6-5 to TRBJ1-2; the D is unclear. V gave up 6 bases and J gave up 7 bases, with 15 bases separating them. The germline gives CDR1 MNHEY, CDR2 SVGAGI. This CDR3 is 13 amino acids long. The CDR3 DNA is TGTGCCAGCAGCCCGGCATTGGCGGCTGGCTACACCTTC. Its protein product is CASSPALAAGYTF.

V and J are TRBV4-2 and TRBJ1-2; the match to TRBD1 covers 9 bases. J was trimmed by 8 bases and V by 0 bases; bases with no gene match: 7. The CDR3 sequence is 15 residues long. Germline V gene data show CDR1 as LGHNA and CDR2 as YNFKEQ. CDR3 sequence: CASSQDQGQGRGYTF. The CDR3 coding sequence is TGTGCCAGCAGCCAAGATCAGGGACAGGGTCGAGGCTACACCTTC.

Only a few counts were recorded for this clone. The chain combines TRBV24-1 with TRBJ1-1, with 7 bases that match TRBD1. V lost 4 bases to trimming and J lost 2 bases; unmatched junction nucleotides: 6. CDR1 and CDR2 (germline): KGHDR, SFDVKD. This CDR3 has 15 amino acids. The chain's CDR3 is CATSDSRDRNTEAFF. DNA of the CDR3: TGTGCCACCAGTGACTCCCGGGACAGAAACACTGAAGCTTTCTTT.

The J gene is TRBJ1-1, the V gene TRBV6-5, with D perhaps matching TRBD1 (6 bases). Germline assignment: CDR1 MNHEY and CDR2 SVGAGI. CDR3 length equals 14 residues. Trimming took 8 bases from V and 0 from J, leaving 13 bases between them. The CDR3 loop reads CASALGGMNTEAFF. The DNA of the CDR3 is TGTGCCAGCGCGTTAGGGGGAATGAACACTGAAGCTTTCTTT.

The chain employs TRBV18 and TRBJ2-3; TRBD2 matches 13 bases. Germline CDR1 is KGHSH and CDR2 is LQKENI. The CDR3 sequence is 16 residues long. The V segment lost 1 base and the J segment 4 bases; nucleotides outside the gene matches: 2. The CDR3 loop reads CASSPRTSGGADTQYF. CDR3 nucleotide sequence: TGTGCCAGCTCACCACGGACTAGCGGGGGCGCAGATACGCAGTATTTT.

The rearrangement joins TRBV2 to TRBJ1-1; 7 bases map to TRBD1. Per germline, CDR1 SNHLY and CDR2 FYNNEI. This CDR3 is built from 11 residues. The V segment lost 6 bases and the J segment 11 bases; nucleotides outside the gene matches: 6. The CDR3: CASSQDRHAFF. CDR3 DNA sequence: TGTGCCAGCAGCCAGGACAGGCACGCTTTCTTT.

The chain joins TRBV30 to TRBJ1-2; D perhaps matches TRBD1 (5 bases). This CDR3 comprises 14 residues. The V gene's germline CDR1 is GTSNPN and CDR2 SVGIG (reference sequence). Trimming stripped 4 bases from V and 2 bases from J, with 14 bases between. The CDR3 sequence is CAWTRGNGNYGYTF. As DNA, the CDR3 is TGTGCCTGGACTCGGGGGAATGGGAACTATGGCTACACCTTC.